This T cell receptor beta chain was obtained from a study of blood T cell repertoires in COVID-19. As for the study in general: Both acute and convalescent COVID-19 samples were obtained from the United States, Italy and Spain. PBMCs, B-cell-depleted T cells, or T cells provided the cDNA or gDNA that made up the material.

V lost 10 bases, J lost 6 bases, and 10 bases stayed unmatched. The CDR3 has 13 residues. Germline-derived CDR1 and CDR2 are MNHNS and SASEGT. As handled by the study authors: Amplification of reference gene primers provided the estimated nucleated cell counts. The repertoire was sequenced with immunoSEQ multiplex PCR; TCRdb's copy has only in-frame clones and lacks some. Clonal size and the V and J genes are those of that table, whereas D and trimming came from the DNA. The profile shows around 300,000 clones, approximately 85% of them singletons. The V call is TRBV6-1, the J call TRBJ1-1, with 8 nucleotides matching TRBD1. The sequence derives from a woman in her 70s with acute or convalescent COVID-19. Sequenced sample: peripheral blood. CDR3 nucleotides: TGTGCCACCAACAGAGGCAGGGGGCCTGAAGCTTTCTTT. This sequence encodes CATNRGRGPEAFF.